This T cell receptor beta chain was sequenced for a study of blood T cell repertoires in COVID-19. Study-level information: COVID-19 samples, acute and convalescent, were from the United States, Italy and Spain. PBMCs, B-cell-depleted T cells, or T cells provided the cDNA or gDNA that made up the material.

Per the study methods: By means of reference gene primer amplification, nucleated cell counts were estimated. Profiling relied on immunoSEQ multiplex PCR, and the TCRdb table lists in-frame clones only, not all of them. That table gives V, J and clone size, and the DNA gave D and trimming. The data show 250,000 or so clones, roughly nine tenths seen once. This clone was seen once. Germline lookup yields CDR1 SNHLY and CDR2 FYNNEI. The CDR3 sequence is 14 residues long. V was cut by 3 bases and J by 7 bases, with 10 bases left in between. This clonotype was sampled from a man aged 40-49 years with active or convalescent COVID-19. Source material: peripheral blood. The chain employs TRBV2 and TRBJ1-6; a weak D match, TRBD1 (5 bases). CDR3 coding DNA: TGTGCCAGCAGTGAGGGGCGCCTCAATTCACCCCTCCACTTT. Protein sequence: CASSEGRLNSPLHF.